The 8 T cell receptor beta chains listed next were all sequenced from one sample in a study of cytomegalovirus exposure and HLA in healthy donors. The PCR used 60 Vbeta and 13 Jbeta primers. Repertoires were generated with immunoSEQ multiplex PCR, while TCRdb's copy carries only in-frame clones and drops some. The sample shows 85,000 to 100,000 clones, approximately 80% of them seen only once. Sequencing was done on a sample of PBMCs. The source of these receptors is a man aged 40-49 years in good health and CMV-seronegative.

The rearrangement joins TRBV2 to TRBJ2-7, with D possibly matching TRBD2 (7 bases). Germline CDR1 SNHLY, CDR2 FYNNEI. The CDR3 runs to 13 residues. Trimming shortened V by 7 bases and J by 3 bases, and 13 bases separated the two germline ends. DNA for the CDR3: TGTGCCAGCACCCGAAGGGGGGGCTACGAGCAGTACTTC. Protein product: CASTRRGGYEQYF.

The CDR3 region is CASSMTGQGEQYF. The DNA of the CDR3 is TGTGCCAGCAGCATGACAGGGCAGGGCGAGCAGTACTTC. J is TRBJ2-7 and V is TRBV9; 7 bases align to TRBD1. Trimming cost V 4 bases and J 6 bases; bases outside gene matches: 7. CDR1 and CDR2 (germline): SGDLS, YYNGEE. This CDR3 has 13 amino acids.

The chain couples TRBV25-1 to TRBJ1-4; unclear D gene. Germline lookup yields CDR1 MGHDK and CDR2 SYGVNS. V dropped 6 bases and J dropped 14 bases, with 19 bases sitting between them. This CDR3 has 13 residues. The CDR3 DNA sequence: TGTGCCAGCAGGGAGGCCGGAGCCCCCCGGCTGTTTTTT. Translated, it gives CASREAGAPRLFF.

This clone was observed once. The gene calls are TRBV11-2 and TRBJ2-7; D is possibly TRBD2 (5 bases). Germline V gene sequence: CDR1 SGHAT, CDR2 FQNNGV. V was cut by 1 base and J by 6 bases, with 13 bases left in between. The CDR3 contains 14 residues. The CDR3 here is CASSLVIEGGEQYF. The CDR3 bases are TGTGCCAGCAGCTTAGTAATTGAGGGTGGCGAGCAGTACTTC.

The chain combines TRBV28 with TRBJ2-7; TRBD2 matches at 10 bases. The ends lost 4 bases at V and 7 bases at J; junction bases unmatched: 10. The CDR3 runs 15 residues. Germline CDR1 reads MDHEN; CDR2 reads SYDVKM. The CDR3 region is CASSYVTSGAGEQYF. DNA of the CDR3: TGTGCCAGCAGTTACGTCACTAGCGGGGCGGGGGAGCAGTACTTC.

J is TRBJ2-7 and V is TRBV5-4; D remains unclear. CDR3 length: 14 residues. The germline V and J ends were trimmed by 0 bases and 2 bases, with 9 bases remaining between them. Germline V gene data show CDR1 as SGHNT and CDR2 as YYREEE (reference sequence). The CDR3 sequence: CASSLDQLAYEQYF. The CDR3 bases are TGTGCCAGCAGCTTGGATCAATTAGCCTACGAGCAGTACTTC. The full variable domain, completed using reference TRBV5-4 and TRBJ2-7, is ETGVTQSPTHLIKTRGQQVTLRCSSQSGHNTVSWYQQALGQGPQFIFQYYREEENGRGNFPPRFSGLQFPNYSSELNVNALELDDSALYLCASSLDQLAYEQYFGPGTRLTVT.

J is TRBJ1-2 and V is TRBV20-1; TRBD1 is a possible D gene (5 bases). Trimming cost V 5 bases and J 4 bases, with 8 bases left between them. Germline CDR1 is DFQATT and CDR2 is SNEGSKA (reference sequence). The CDR3 length is 11 residues. CDR3 DNA sequence: TGCAGTGCTGAAGGGGTCTATGGCTACACCTTC. Translation: CSAEGVYGYTF.

The V and J genes are TRBV7-3 and TRBJ2-7; a weak D match, TRBD2 (7 bases). The V gene's germline CDR1 is SGHTA and CDR2 FQGTGA. The CDR3 is 15 amino acids. V lost 5 bases and J 1 base, leaving 15 bases between the germline ends. As DNA, the CDR3 is TGTGCCAGCAGCCCAAAAGGGGGAGGGTCCTACGAGCAGTACTTC. Residues: CASSPKGGGSYEQYF.